These 17 T cell receptor beta chains were sequenced from one sample in a study of cytomegalovirus exposure and HLA in healthy donors. The PCR employed 60 Vbeta primers together with 13 Jbeta primers. Using immunoSEQ multiplex PCR, the repertoire was profiled, and TCRdb retains in-frame clones only, with some absent. Among around 140,000 clones, approximately 75% were seen once, and the ten largest hold under 5.5%. Sequencing was done on a sample of PBMCs. Receptor source: a man aged 45 to 65 in good health and CMV-seropositive.

The chain is built from TRBV28 and TRBJ1-4; 10 bases fit TRBD1. The germline gives CDR1 MDHEN, CDR2 SYDVKM. The length of the CDR3 is 16 residues. The J segment lost 11 bases and the V segment lost 0 bases, leaving 9 bases of the junction unmatched. As DNA, the CDR3 is TGTGCCAGCAGTTTATGGGCGAGACAGGGGGCAGGGAAACTGTTTTTT. As protein: CASSLWARQGAGKLFF.

CDR3 DNA sequence: TGTGCCAGCAGCGGCCGGGACAGGGGCCCCCTTTCCACTGAAGCTTTCTTT. It translates to CASSGRDRGPLSTEAFF. The chain has TRBV9 and TRBJ1-1; 10 positions agree with TRBD1. J gave up 4 bases and V 3 bases, and 12 bases lay outside the gene matches. The CDR3 sequence is 17 residues long. Germline V gene lookup returns CDR1 SGDLS and CDR2 YYNGEE.

The V call is TRBV7-2, the J call TRBJ1-1; the match to TRBD1 covers 8 bases. The germline gives CDR1 SGHTA, CDR2 FQGNSA. The J segment lost 7 bases and the V segment lost 4 bases, leaving 8 bases of the junction unmatched. The CDR3 covers 14 residues. CDR3: CASSSWTGRGEAFF. The CDR3 bases are TGTGCCAGCAGCTCCTGGACAGGGCGGGGTGAAGCTTTCTTT. Complete variable domain (other parts from reference TRBV7-2 and TRBJ1-1): GAGVSQSPSNKVTEKGKDVELRCDPISGHTALYWYRQSLGQGLEFLIYFQGNSAPDKSGLPSDRFSAERTGGSVSTLTIQRTQQEDSAVYLCASSSWTGRGEAFFGQGTRLTVV.

V usage is TRBV5-1 and J usage is TRBJ2-3; 8 nucleotides match TRBD2. V shed 0 bases and J 1 base; nucleotides not matched to a gene: 10. Germline assignment: CDR1 SGHRS and CDR2 YFSETQ. This CDR3 contains 18 residues. In nucleotides, the CDR3 is TGCGCCAGCAGCTTGGCCTTAGCGGGGAACCCTGGCACAGATACGCAGTATTTT. This codes for CASSLALAGNPGTDTQYF.

The rearrangement uses TRBV4-2 and TRBJ2-5; 9 nucleotides line up with TRBD2. TRBJ2-7 explains the end of the DNA better; the J call may be wrong. CDR1 and CDR2 from the germline V gene are LGHNA and YNFKEQ. The CDR3 is 18 residues long. CDR3: CASSPAASGASGDYEQYF. CDR3 in DNA: TGTGCCAGCAGCCCAGCGGCCTCGGGGGCTAGCGGGGACTACGAGCAGTACTTC.

V usage is TRBV5-1 and J usage is TRBJ2-7; D may be TRBD1 (6 bases). The CDR3 length is 16 residues. From germline, CDR1 is SGHRS and CDR2 YFSETQ. Trimming removed 0 bases from V and 1 base from J, with 14 bases in between. The CDR3 nucleotides read TGCGCCAGCAGCTTGGTAGTGGGGGCCCAATCCTACGAGCAGTACTTC. As protein: CASSLVVGAQSYEQYF. The variable domain in full, with the rest retrieved from reference TRBV5-1 and TRBJ2-7, is KAGVTQTPRYLIKTRGQQVTLSCSPISGHRSVSWYQQTPGQGLQFLFEYFSETQRNKGNFPGRFSGRQFSNSRSEMNVSTLELGDSALYLCASSLVVGAQSYEQYFGPGTRLTVT.

The chain combines TRBV6-6 with TRBJ2-7; the match to TRBD1 covers 10 bases. CDR1 and CDR2 from the germline V gene are MNHNY and SVGAGI (reference sequence). The trim removed 4 bases at V and 4 bases at J, leaving 7 bases unmatched. The CDR3 is made up of 15 amino acids. The CDR3 DNA reads as TGTGCCAGCAGTTCCCCCCGGGACAGGGGATACGAGCAGTACTTC. Translation: CASSSPRDRGYEQYF.

This clone was observed a handful of times. The chain employs TRBV7-3 and TRBJ2-1, with 11 nucleotides matching TRBD2. V shed 4 bases, J shed 5 bases, and the junction held 7 bases outside the gene matches. Germline CDR1 is SGHTA and CDR2 is FQGTGA. The CDR3 runs to 16 residues. CDR3 nucleotides: TGTGCCAGCAGCTCTGAGACTAGCGGGACCAACAATGAGCAGTTCTTC. It specifies CASSSETSGTNNEQFF.

This clone was counted between two and nine times. The same CDR3 is also encoded by other DNA sequences in this sample. The CDR3 sequence: CASSLTGTYNEQFF. The CDR3 coding sequence is TGTGCCAGCAGCTTAACCGGGACCTACAATGAGCAGTTCTTC. The chain couples TRBV7-6 to TRBJ2-1; D possibly corresponds to TRBD2 (5 bases). The CDR3 sequence is 14 residues long. Germline loops: CDR1 SGHVS, CDR2 FNYEAQ. Trimming took off 2 bases at V and 2 bases at J, with 7 bases between the two ends.

The chain combines TRBV6-1 with TRBJ2-7; TRBD2 agrees at 11 bases. V trimming: 6 bases; J trimming: 2 bases; junction bases outside the gene matches: 3. This CDR3 spans 14 amino acids. Per the germline V gene, CDR1 is MNHNS and CDR2 is SASEGT. CDR3 sequence (DNA): TGTGCCAGCAGGCTAGCGGGAGGACCCTACGAGCAGTACTTC. Its translation: CASRLAGGPYEQYF.

This sequence joins TRBV11-3 and TRBJ2-7; 10 nucleotides align to TRBD1. The CDR3 spans 14 residues. Germline V gene sequence: CDR1 SGHNT, CDR2 YENEEA. Trimming removed 5 bases from V and 3 bases from J; junction bases left unmatched: 4. The CDR3 nucleotides are TGTGCCAGCAGCCACCGGGACAGGGGCTACGAGCAGTACTTC. Amino acids: CASSHRDRGYEQYF.

The V call is TRBV18, the J call TRBJ2-1; 7 bases map to TRBD2. Germline values: CDR1 KGHSH, CDR2 LQKENI. The CDR3 is made up of 14 amino acids. The V segment lost 6 bases and the J segment 4 bases; nucleotides outside the gene matches: 6. CDR3 in amino acids: CASSTSGIYNEQFF. DNA for the CDR3: TGTGCCAGCTCCACCAGCGGGATATACAATGAGCAGTTCTTC.

Only a few counts were recorded for this clone. The same CDR3 can be traced to other DNA sequences in this sample. The chain uses TRBV2 and TRBJ2-1; D is ambiguous. The V end was cut by 3 bases, the J end by 4 bases, with 7 bases between. This CDR3 has 13 amino acids. Germline V gene lookup returns CDR1 SNHLY and CDR2 FYNNEI. The CDR3 region has the DNA TGTGCCAGCAGTGACGGCGGATACAATGAGCAGTTCTTC. Amino acids: CASSDGGYNEQFF.

The rearrangement joins TRBV7-6 to TRBJ2-5, with 7 bases matching TRBD2. Gene TRBJ2-7 matches the end of the DNA better, so the J call may be wrong. This CDR3 has 15 amino acids. Germline V CDR1 and CDR2: SGHVS, FNYEAQ. CDR3 loop: CASSLAARGLGEQYF. In DNA, the CDR3 is TGTGCCAGCAGCTTAGCCGCGCGGGGGTTGGGCGAGCAGTACTTC.

The chain has TRBV11-2 and TRBJ1-4, with TRBD1 as a possible D gene (5 bases). CDR1 is SGHAT, CDR2 FQNNGV, per germline. The CDR3 runs to 12 residues. The V end was cut by 5 bases, the J end by 8 bases, with 9 bases between. The CDR3 sequence: CASSHTGEKLFF. The CDR3 DNA is TGTGCCAGCAGCCATACAGGAGAAAAACTGTTTTTT.

This rearrangement joins TRBV6-1 to TRBJ1-2; D ambiguous. The germline V gene has CDR1 MNHNS and CDR2 SASEGT. V shed 2 bases and J shed 10 bases, with 11 bases lying between them. This CDR3 has 12 residues. CDR3 sequence reads: CASSEYASPYTF. In DNA, the CDR3 is TGTGCCAGCAGTGAATATGCGTCTCCCTACACCTTC.

The chain links TRBV23-1 to TRBJ2-2; no firm D call. TRBV23-1 carries the ORF label, with uncertain function. The V end was cut by 6 bases, the J end by 2 bases, with 13 bases between. The CDR3 covers 15 residues. CDR3 residues: CASRPPLPNTGELFF. The CDR3 DNA follows: TGCGCCAGCAGGCCTCCCCTACCTAACACCGGGGAGCTGTTTTTT.